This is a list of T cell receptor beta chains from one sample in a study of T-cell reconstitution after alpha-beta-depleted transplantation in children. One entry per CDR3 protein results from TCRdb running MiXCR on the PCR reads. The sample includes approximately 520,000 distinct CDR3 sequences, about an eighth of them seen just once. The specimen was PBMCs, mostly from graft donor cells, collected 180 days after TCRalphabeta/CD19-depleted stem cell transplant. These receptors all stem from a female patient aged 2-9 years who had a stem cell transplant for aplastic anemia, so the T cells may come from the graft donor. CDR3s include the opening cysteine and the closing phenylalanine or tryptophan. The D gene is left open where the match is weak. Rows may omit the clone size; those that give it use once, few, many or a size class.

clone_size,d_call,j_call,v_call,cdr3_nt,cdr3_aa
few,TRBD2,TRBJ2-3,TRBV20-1,TGCAGTGCAAGGCTCCTAGCGGGAGCCAACATCCCGTATTTT,CSARLLAGANIPYF
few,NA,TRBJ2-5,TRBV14,TGTGCCAGCAGCTATCGTTTTTACCAAGAGACCCAGTACTTC,CASSYRFYQETQYF
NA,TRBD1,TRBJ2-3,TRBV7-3,TGTGCCAGCAGCCCTGCAGGAACAGGGGGTACAGATACGCAGTATTTT,CASSPAGTGGTDTQYF
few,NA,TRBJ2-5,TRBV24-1,TGTGCCACCAGTGATTTGCACGGCCAGCTCCAAGAGACCCAGTACTTC,CATSDLHGQLQETQYF
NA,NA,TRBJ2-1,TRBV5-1,TGCGCCAGCAGCGCACCGTACAGGACGTACAATGAGCAGTTCTTC,CASSAPYRTYNEQFF
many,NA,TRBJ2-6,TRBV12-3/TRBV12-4,TGTGCCAGCAGGTTCTCTGGGGCCAACGTCCTGACTTTC,CASRFSGANVLTF
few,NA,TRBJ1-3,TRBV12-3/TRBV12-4,TGTGCCAGCAGTTTCAGAGACACCATATATTTT,CASSFRDTIYF
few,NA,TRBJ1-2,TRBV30,TGTGCCTGGAGTCAGCGGGGAAGTGGCTACACCTTC,CAWSQRGSGYTF
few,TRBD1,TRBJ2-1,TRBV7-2,TGTGCCAGCAGCCCGTCACAGGGGTACAATGAGCAGTTCTTC,CASSPSQGYNEQFF
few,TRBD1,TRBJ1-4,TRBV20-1,TGCAGTGCTACTCTGGGACAGAGAAGGAAGGCTAATGAAAAACTGTTTTTT,CSATLGQRRKANEKLFF
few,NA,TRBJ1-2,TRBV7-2,TGTGCCAGCAGCTTGATTAATGGCTATGGCTACACCTTC,CASSLINGYGYTF
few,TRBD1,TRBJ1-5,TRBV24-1,TGTGCCACCGGACAGGGCAATCAGCCCCAGCATTTT,CATGQGNQPQHF
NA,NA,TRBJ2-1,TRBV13,TGTGCCAGCAGCTCCAACAGCGAGTACAATGAGCAGTTCTTC,CASSSNSEYNEQFF
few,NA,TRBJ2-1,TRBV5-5,TGTGCCAGCAGCTTGGTTCCGACCTACAATGAGCAGTTCTTC,CASSLVPTYNEQFF
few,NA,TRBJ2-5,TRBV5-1,TGCGCCAGCACAGGGCTTAGGGGAATAGAGACCCAGTACTTC,CASTGLRGIETQYF
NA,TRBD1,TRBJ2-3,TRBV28,TGTGCCAGCAGTTTCCCCTGGACAGGGTCCCTTAGCACAGATACGCAGTATTTT,CASSFPWTGSLSTDTQYF
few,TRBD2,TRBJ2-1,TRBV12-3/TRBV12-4,TGTGCCAGCAGCAGACTAGCGGGAGTATGGAATGAGCAGTTCTTC,CASSRLAGVWNEQFF
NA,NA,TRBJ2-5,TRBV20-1,TGCAGTGCTAGAACTCGAGGGGTGGAGACCCAGTACTTC,CSARTRGVETQYF
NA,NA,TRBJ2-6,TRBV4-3,TGCGCCAGCAGCCAAACCAGGGACTCTGGGGCCAACGTCCTGACTTTC,CASSQTRDSGANVLTF
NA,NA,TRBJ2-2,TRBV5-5,TGTGCCATGGCCCTGACGCTCAGCACCGGGGAGCTGTTTTTT,CAMALTLSTGELFF
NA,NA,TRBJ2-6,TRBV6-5,TGTGCCAGCAGTTCACGTGCTTCGGGGGCCAACGTCCTGACTTTC,CASSSRASGANVLTF
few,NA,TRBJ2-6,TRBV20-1,TGCAGTGCTAGAGGCAGGGACTGGGCCAACGTCCTGACTTTC,CSARGRDWANVLTF
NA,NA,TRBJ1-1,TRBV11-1,TGTGCCAGCAGCCAACTCGACAGGATGGACTTCCCAAACACTGAAGCTTTCTTT,CASSQLDRMDFPNTEAFF
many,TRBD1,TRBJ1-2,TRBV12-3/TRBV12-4,TGTGCCAGCATTACCCCGGGACAGTTCTATGGCTACACCTTC,CASITPGQFYGYTF
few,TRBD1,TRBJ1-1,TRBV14,TGTGCCAGCAGCCTCGGGACAGCCATGAACACTGAAGCTTTCTTT,CASSLGTAMNTEAFF
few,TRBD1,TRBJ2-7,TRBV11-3,TGTGCCAGCAGCTTTGGCCCGGGACAGGGCTACGAGCAGTACTTC,CASSFGPGQGYEQYF
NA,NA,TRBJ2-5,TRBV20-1,TGCAGTGCTAGAGTCCCGGCCTCCCAAGAGACCCAGTACTTC,CSARVPASQETQYF
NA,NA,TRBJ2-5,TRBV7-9,TGTGCCAGCAGCTGTCCAACCGGGTCTATCCAAGAGACCCAGTACTTC,CASSCPTGSIQETQYF
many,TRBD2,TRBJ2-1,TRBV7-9,TGTGCCAGCAGCTCCCGGAGTAGCGGGAGCGATGAGCAGTTCTTC,CASSSRSSGSDEQFF
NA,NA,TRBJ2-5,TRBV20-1,TGCAGTGCTAGAATCGCTAGCCAAGAGACCCAGTACTTC,CSARIASQETQYF
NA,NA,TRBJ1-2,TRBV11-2,TGTGCCAGCAGCTTATGGACCCCTAACTATGGCTACACCTTC,CASSLWTPNYGYTF
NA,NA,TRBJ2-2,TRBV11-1,TGTGCCAGCAGCCCTGACATCACCGGGGAGCTGTTTTTT,CASSPDITGELFF
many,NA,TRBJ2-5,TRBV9,TGTGCCAGCAGCCCCCGCCGCGGGACGGAAGAGACCCAGTACTTC,CASSPRRGTEETQYF
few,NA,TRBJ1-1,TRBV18,TGTGCCAGCTCATCCTTCACAGGCACTGAAGCTTTCTTT,CASSSFTGTEAFF
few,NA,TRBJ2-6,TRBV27,TGTGCCAGCATTTTCTCTGGGGCCAACGTCCTGACTTTC,CASIFSGANVLTF
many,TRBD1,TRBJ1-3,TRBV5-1,TGCGCCAGCAGCATCGGGACAGCTGGAAACACCATATATTTT,CASSIGTAGNTIYF
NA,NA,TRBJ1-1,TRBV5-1,TGCGCCAGCAGCCTCACATCCACTGAAGCTTTCTTT,CASSLTSTEAFF
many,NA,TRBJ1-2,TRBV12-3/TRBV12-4,TGTGCCAGCAGTGGGACGGCCTATGGCTACACCTTC,CASSGTAYGYTF
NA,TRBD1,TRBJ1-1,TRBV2,TGTGCCTCACGAGTACAGACAGGGTTCGGAAGGAACACTGAAGCTTTCTTT,CASRVQTGFGRNTEAFF
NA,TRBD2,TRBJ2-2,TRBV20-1,TGCAGTGCCCAGGACGCGGGAGTGAACACCGGGGAGCTGTTTTTT,CSAQDAGVNTGELFF
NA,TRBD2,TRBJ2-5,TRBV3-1,TGTGCCAGCGGATGGATGGGACTAGCGGGGGGACAAGAGACCCAGTACTTC,CASGWMGLAGGQETQYF
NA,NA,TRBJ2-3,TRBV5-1,TGCGCCAGCAGCTTGGCCGGCAGCCCAGATACGCAGTATTTT,CASSLAGSPDTQYF
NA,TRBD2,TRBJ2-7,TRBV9,TGTGCCAGCAGCGTAGGGGCTAGCGGCCCCGAAGAGCAGTACTTC,CASSVGASGPEEQYF